Listed below are T cell receptor beta chains from one sample, sequenced in a study of tumor-infiltrating lymphocytes in primary liver carcinoma. TCRdb analysed the multiplex PCR reads with MiXCR anew, one entry per CDR3 protein. The sample has 100,000 or so distinct CDR3 sequences; roughly four fifths are singletons. Sequencing was performed on liver tumor tissue from sampling region 3. Source of these receptors: a man aged 35 to 55 with primary liver carcinoma and hepatitis B virus infection. The CDR3 runs from the conserved cysteine through the conserved F or W. Fields, in order: J gene, V gene, clone size, D gene, CDR3 DNA, CDR3 protein. The D gene is left open where the match is weak. Only part of the rows carry a size: once, few, many, or a class if the clone is expanded.

J gene: TRBJ1-2
V gene: TRBV10-3
clone size: .
D gene: .
CDR3 DNA: TGTGCCATCGGTGAGTCGACTCAAGGTTATGGCTACAGCTTC
CDR3 protein: CAIGESTQGYGYSF

J gene: TRBJ2-5
V gene: TRBV10-2
clone size: few
D gene: .
CDR3 DNA: TGCGCTAGCACTGATACCAGGGCGGAGACCCAGTACTTC
CDR3 protein: CASTDTRAETQYF

J gene: TRBJ2-5
V gene: TRBV6-5
clone size: .
D gene: TRBD2
CDR3 DNA: TGTGCCAGTAGTCAATTCGGACTAGTGGAAGAGACCCAGTACTTC
CDR3 protein: CASSQFGLVEETQYF

J gene: TRBJ2-6
V gene: TRBV6-2/TRBV6-3
clone size: .
D gene: TRBD2
CDR3 DNA: TGTACCAGCAGTACCCTAGCGGGAGGGAACTCTGGGGCCGACGTCCTGACTTTC
CDR3 protein: CTSSTLAGGNSGADVLTF

J gene: TRBJ1-6
V gene: TRBV11-1
clone size: once
D gene: .
CDR3 DNA: TGTGCCAGCAGCTGGACACTAGTTTCATCCCTCCACTTT
CDR3 protein: CASSWTLVSSLHF

J gene: TRBJ2-5
V gene: TRBV7-7
clone size: .
D gene: TRBD2
CDR3 DNA: TGTGTCAGAGGACTAGCGGGAGGACGGTACCAAAAGACCCAGTACTTC
CDR3 protein: CVRGLAGGRYQKTQYF

J gene: TRBJ2-3
V gene: TRBV6-2/TRBV6-3
clone size: .
D gene: .
CDR3 DNA: TGTACCAGCAGGCCCTCTTCGGATACCCAGTATTTT
CDR3 protein: CTSRPSSDTQYF

J gene: TRBJ1-3
V gene: TRBV4-1
clone size: .
D gene: .
CDR3 DNA: TGCGCCAGCAACCAGGTCGGGACGAGAAACACCATATATTTT
CDR3 protein: CASNQVGTRNTIYF

J gene: TRBJ2-1
V gene: TRBV5-5
clone size: many
D gene: TRBD2
CDR3 DNA: TGTGCCAGCATCCCCATAGCGGGAGTAGTCCACAATGAGCAGTTCTTC
CDR3 protein: CASIPIAGVVHNEQFF

J gene: TRBJ1-2
V gene: TRBV29-1
clone size: .
D gene: .
CDR3 DNA: TGCAGCGTTCCAGTGGACTCGGCGGACGGCTACACCTTC
CDR3 protein: CSVPVDSADGYTF

J gene: TRBJ2-2
V gene: TRBV7-8
clone size: many
D gene: .
CDR3 DNA: TGTGCCAGCAGCTTAGTACAGCAGAACACCGGGGAGCTGTTTTTT
CDR3 protein: CASSLVQQNTGELFF

J gene: TRBJ2-7
V gene: TRBV29-1
clone size: .
D gene: .
CDR3 DNA: TGCAGCGTGACAGTTCCCTTCTCCTACGAGCAATACTTC
CDR3 protein: CSVTVPFSYEQYF

J gene: TRBJ2-7
V gene: TRBV29-1
clone size: .
D gene: TRBD1
CDR3 DNA: TGCAGCGTTAGACAGGGGGTAGGGGAGCAGTACTTC
CDR3 protein: CSVRQGVGEQYF

J gene: TRBJ2-2
V gene: TRBV30
clone size: many
D gene: .
CDR3 DNA: TGTGCCTGGAGTGGACAGCTCACCGGGGAGCTGTTTTTT
CDR3 protein: CAWSGQLTGELFF

J gene: TRBJ1-2
V gene: TRBV12-3/TRBV12-4
clone size: .
D gene: .
CDR3 DNA: TGTACCAGCACCAGGCGGGGATCCCATAACTATGGCTACACCTTC
CDR3 protein: CTSTRRGSHNYGYTF

J gene: TRBJ2-4
V gene: TRBV12-3/TRBV12-4
clone size: few
D gene: .
CDR3 DNA: TGTGCCAGCACCTGGGACAATTCTGGATGGGTGACCAAAAACACTCAGTACTTC
CDR3 protein: CASTWDNSGWVTKNTQYF

J gene: TRBJ2-5
V gene: TRBV4-2
clone size: .
D gene: .
CDR3 DNA: TGTGCCAGTAGCCAAGAGAATGGGGCTAGTGAGACCCAGTACTTC
CDR3 protein: CASSQENGASETQYF

J gene: TRBJ2-1
V gene: TRBV4-1
clone size: .
D gene: TRBD2
CDR3 DNA: TGCGCCAGTAGCCCCAGAGGAGTAGCGGGAGGGCGTAATGAGCAGTTCTTC
CDR3 protein: CASSPRGVAGGRNEQFF

J gene: TRBJ2-1
V gene: TRBV11-3
clone size: .
D gene: .
CDR3 DNA: TGTGCGAGCAGCTTAAATGCTGATGAGCAGTTCTTC
CDR3 protein: CASSLNADEQFF

J gene: TRBJ2-6
V gene: TRBV11-1
clone size: .
D gene: .
CDR3 DNA: TGTGCAAGCAGCTTGGACCGAGCTGGGGCCAACGTTCTGACTTTC
CDR3 protein: CASSLDRAGANVLTF

J gene: TRBJ2-3
V gene: TRBV29-1
clone size: .
D gene: .
CDR3 DNA: .
CDR3 protein: CSVVGPGTGFGRDTHYF

J gene: TRBJ2-7
V gene: TRBV12-3/TRBV12-4
clone size: .
D gene: .
CDR3 DNA: TGTGCCAGCAGTGGTGACACCATCTACGAGCATTACTTC
CDR3 protein: CASSGDTIYEHYF

J gene: TRBJ1-5
V gene: TRBV4-3
clone size: .
D gene: .
CDR3 DNA: TGCGCCAGCAGCCAGACCAGAGAGCAGCCCCAGCATTTT
CDR3 protein: CASSQTREQPQHF

J gene: TRBJ2-4
V gene: TRBV12-3/TRBV12-4
clone size: .
D gene: .
CDR3 DNA: TGTACCAGCAGTCCCACGGGGGCCATAGGGGACATTCAGTACTTC
CDR3 protein: CTSSPTGAIGDIQYF

J gene: TRBJ1-6
V gene: TRBV4-1
clone size: .
D gene: .
CDR3 DNA: TGCGCCAGCAGCCAAGGACAGAGCTCCTATAATTCACCCCCCCACTTT
CDR3 protein: CASSQGQSSYNSPPHF

J gene: TRBJ1-2
V gene: TRBV6-5
clone size: .
D gene: .
CDR3 DNA: TGTGCCGGCACCCCGAGGGGCAAGGGTGGCTACACCTTC
CDR3 protein: CAGTPRGKGGYTF

J gene: TRBJ1-1
V gene: TRBV10-2
clone size: .
D gene: .
CDR3 DNA: TGCTCCAGCAGATTGACAGTGAGCACTGAAGCTTTCTTT
CDR3 protein: CSSRLTVSTEAFF

J gene: TRBJ1-2
V gene: TRBV5-6
clone size: .
D gene: .
CDR3 DNA: TGTGTCAGCAGCTTGAATGGGGGCTACACCTTC
CDR3 protein: CVSSLNGGYTF

J gene: TRBJ2-3
V gene: TRBV29-1
clone size: .
D gene: .
CDR3 DNA: TGCAGCGTTGACTGGGGGATCACAGATACGCAGTATTTT
CDR3 protein: CSVDWGITDTQYF

J gene: TRBJ2-1
V gene: TRBV14
clone size: many
D gene: TRBD2
CDR3 DNA: TGTGCCAGCAGCCAAGATCGGAGCGGGAGTGGGGTAAGGAATGAGCAGTTCTTC
CDR3 protein: CASSQDRSGSGVRNEQFF

J gene: TRBJ2-7
V gene: TRBV11-3
clone size: .
D gene: .
CDR3 DNA: TGTACCAGTAGCTTAGATCCCGGGACACCCTACGAGCATTACTTC
CDR3 protein: CTSSLDPGTPYEHYF

J gene: TRBJ1-6
V gene: TRBV12-3/TRBV12-4
clone size: .
D gene: .
CDR3 DNA: TGTGCCAGCGGCTCCGGGACACGGGATTCACCCCTCCACTTC
CDR3 protein: CASGSGTRDSPLHF

J gene: TRBJ2-1
V gene: TRBV29-1
clone size: once
D gene: TRBD2
CDR3 DNA: TGCAGCGGGACTAGCGGGAAACTCGATGAGCAATTCTTC
CDR3 protein: CSGTSGKLDEQFF

J gene: TRBJ1-4
V gene: TRBV6-6
clone size: .
D gene: TRBD1
CDR3 DNA: TGTGCCAGCAGTAACAGTGACAGGGGGCGAGACGAAAAACTGTTTTTT
CDR3 protein: CASSNSDRGRDEKLFF

J gene: TRBJ1-2
V gene: TRBV10-2
clone size: .
D gene: .
CDR3 DNA: TGCGCCAGCAATGAAGGAACAGTGTCCTATGGCTACACCTTC
CDR3 protein: CASNEGTVSYGYTF

J gene: TRBJ1-2
V gene: TRBV4-2
clone size: .
D gene: .
CDR3 DNA: TGTGCCAGCAGCCAAGATAGGACAGTGAATGGCCACACCTTC
CDR3 protein: CASSQDRTVNGHTF

J gene: TRBJ1-4
V gene: TRBV12-3/TRBV12-4
clone size: .
D gene: .
CDR3 DNA: TGTGCCAGCAGTTTATGGGTGGCGCTGGGGGGAAAACTGTTTTTT
CDR3 protein: CASSLWVALGGKLFF

J gene: TRBJ1-1
V gene: TRBV29-1
clone size: .
D gene: .
CDR3 DNA: TGCAGCATCTCCAAGGGGCCAGGCACTGAAGCTTTCTTT
CDR3 protein: CSISKGPGTEAFF

J gene: TRBJ2-2
V gene: TRBV5-4
clone size: .
D gene: TRBD1
CDR3 DNA: TGTGCCAGCAGCGGATCGGGACAGGGGTCCGGGGAGCTGTTTTTT
CDR3 protein: CASSGSGQGSGELFF

J gene: TRBJ1-2
V gene: TRBV12-3/TRBV12-4
clone size: .
D gene: TRBD1
CDR3 DNA: TGTGCCAGCAGTTTCGGACAGGGGCTCGACTATGGCTTTACCTTC
CDR3 protein: CASSFGQGLDYGFTF